One TCR beta chain is described in this entry. TCRdb's table, derived via immunoSEQ multiplex PCR, lists solely in-frame clones and lacks some. The sample records 60,000 to 85,000 clones, 85% to 90% being singletons. This CDR3 is 15 amino acids long. The V and J ends lost 1 base and 3 bases respectively, with 14 bases between them. Germline lookup yields CDR1 SGHDT and CDR2 YYEEEE. The data were obtained in a study of OX40 agonist ivuxolimab in advanced cancers. This clonotype was obtained from an adult with an advanced solid tumor such as melanoma, head and neck, liver or kidney cancer. Here the sequenced sample was CD4+ or CD8+ T cells sorted from blood, taken in a trial of the OX40 agonist ivuxolimab. V gene TRBV5-6 combines with J gene TRBJ2-7, with no clear D. CDR3 loop: CASSLNRRRSYEQYF. DNA for the CDR3: TGTGCCAGCAGCTTGAATCGTCGGCGGAGCTACGAGCAGTACTTC.